The next 8 T cell receptor beta chains were all read from a single sample in a study of CD8 T cells in Susac syndrome. A quantity of 0.5 to 1 ug RNA underwent reverse transcription using random hexamers. Each CDR3 protein gets one entry after TCRdb re-called the immunoSEQ multiplex PCR reads with MiXCR. The table records over 350,000 distinct CDR3 sequences, approximately 85% of them present only once. Specimen: CD8+ T cells from PBMCs. All receptors come from a human donor with multiple sclerosis.

The chain links TRBV12-3 or TRBV12-4 to TRBJ2-1, with TRBD1 as a possible D gene (5 bases). CDR3 length: 15 amino acids. V lost 2 bases, J lost 7 bases, and 15 bases lay in between. CDR3 in amino acids: CASSLQGPPGNEQFF. CDR3 nucleotide sequence: TGTGCCAGCAGTTTACAGGGCCCCCCTGGGAATGAGCAGTTCTTC.

This chain connects TRBV6-5 to TRBJ1-2; D may be TRBD1 (6 bases). The CDR3 covers 15 residues. In germline, CDR1 is MNHEY, CDR2 SVGAGI. The V gene lost 4 bases and the J gene lost 8 bases, with 20 bases spanning the gap. The CDR3 DNA is TGTGCCAGCAGTTCCATGACAGGTTTTCGTTACGGCTACACCTTC. It encodes CASSSMTGFRYGYTF.

V and J are TRBV4-2 and TRBJ1-6; D is ambiguous. V was pared by 0 bases and J by 0 bases, with 12 bases between. The CDR3 runs 18 residues. Germline V gene lookup returns CDR1 LGHNA and CDR2 YNFKEQ. CDR3 sequence reads: CASSQENSLSSYNSPLHF. Written as DNA, the CDR3 is TGTGCCAGCAGCCAAGAAAACAGCCTAAGCTCCTATAATTCACCCCTCCACTTT.

Only one count was recorded for this clonotype. The chain is built from TRBV5-4 and TRBJ2-7; D is perhaps TRBD1 or TRBD2 (5 bases each). V was pared by 2 bases and J by 0 bases, with 15 bases between. Germline CDR1 and CDR2: SGHNT and YYREEE (reference sequence). The CDR3 covers 16 residues. The CDR3 nucleotides are TGTGCCAGCAGCTTCCCCGGGACCGCCAGCTCCTACGAGCAGTACTTC. Translation: CASSFPGTASSYEQYF.

The sample holds one count of this clonotype. The V and J genes are TRBV19 and TRBJ1-2; D might be TRBD1 (6 bases). From germline, CDR1 is LNHDA and CDR2 SQIVND (reference sequence). The CDR3 has 15 amino acids. V lost 5 bases and J 4 bases, leaving 17 bases between the germline ends. The DNA for the CDR3 is TGTGCCAGTAGTCCCCGGGGGGGCGATCCCTATGGCTACACCTTC. Translated, it gives CASSPRGGDPYGYTF.

The genes are TRBV29-1 and TRBJ1-2, with 9 bases that match TRBD1. The CDR3 consists of 12 residues. Germline V gives CDR1 SQVTM, CDR2 ANQGSEA. V lost 4 bases, J lost 7 bases, and 4 bases stayed unmatched. CDR3 nucleotides: TGCAGCGTTGTGGGACAGGGTTTTGGCTACACCTTC. Its protein is CSVVGQGFGYTF.

This clonotype was picked up one time. Here the CDR3 DNA reads TGTGCCAGCAGCCAAATTGGCGAAGCCTATAATTCACCCCTCCACTTT. This sequence encodes CASSQIGEAYNSPLHF. J is TRBJ1-6 and V is TRBV14; no definite D call. CDR1 is SGHDN, CDR2 FVKESK, per germline. The CDR3 is made up of 16 amino acids. V lost 2 bases and J 2 bases, leaving 10 bases between the germline ends. The full variable domain, its missing parts supplied by reference TRBV14 and TRBJ1-6, is EAGVTQFPSHSVIEKGQTVTLRCDPISGHDNLYWYRRVMGKEIKFLLHFVKESKQDESGMPNNRFLAERTGGTYSTLKVQPAELEDSGVYFCASSQIGEAYNSPLHFGNGTRLTVT.

The V gene is TRBV5-5, the J gene TRBJ2-7, with 8 bases matching TRBD1. The CDR3 contains 13 residues. Germline CDR1 and CDR2: SGHKS and YYEKEE (reference sequence). Trimming cost V 5 bases and J 2 bases; bases outside gene matches: 3. CDR3 residues: CASRDRATYEQYF. Written as DNA, the CDR3 is TGTGCCAGCAGGGACAGGGCTACCTACGAGCAGTACTTC.